Each of the 28 T cell receptor beta chains below was sequenced from the same sample in a study of blood T cell repertoires in COVID-19. Measured with immunoSEQ multiplex PCR; TCRdb has only the in-frame clones, and not every one. The data contain 210,000 or so clones, approximately 80% of them singletons. Input material: peripheral blood. The source of these receptors is a woman older than 75 with COVID-19, enrolled during active disease.

The J gene is TRBJ2-5, the V gene TRBV3-1 (or the pseudogene TRBV3-2); D is uncertain. CDR1 is LGHDT, CDR2 YNNKEL, per germline (reference sequence). The CDR3 consists of 14 residues. V was pared by 6 bases and J by 5 bases, with 16 bases between. DNA of the CDR3: TGTGCCAGCAGAGACGCGGCCGCCGGGGAGACCCAGTACTTC. As protein: CASRDAAAGETQYF.

V and J are TRBV3-1 (or the pseudogene TRBV3-2) and TRBJ1-5; D is uncertain. CDR1 LGHDT and CDR2 YNNKEL come from the germline V gene (reference sequence). The CDR3 spans 14 residues. V was shortened by 3 bases and J by 4 bases, with 10 bases between the two germline ends. CDR3 sequence (DNA): TGTGCCAGCAGCCATACGGGAGGTAATCAGCCCCAGCATTTT. Its translation: CASSHTGGNQPQHF.

This chain connects TRBV12-5 to TRBJ2-7; the match to TRBD2 covers 8 bases. This CDR3 has 13 amino acids. Germline lookup yields CDR1 LGHNT and CDR2 FRNRAP. J lost 3 bases, V lost 4 bases, and 2 bases had no gene match. The CDR3 bases are TGTGCTAGTGGTTCCGGGGGGGTCTACGAGCAGTACTTC. Translated: CASGSGGVYEQYF. Complete variable domain (other parts from reference TRBV12-5 and TRBJ2-7): DARVTQTPRHKVTEMGQEVTMRCQPILGHNTVFWYRQTMMQGLELLAYFRNRAPLDDSGMPKDRFSAEMPDATLATLKIQPSEPRDSAVYFCASGSGGVYEQYFGPGTRLTVT.

This sequence joins TRBV3-1 (or the pseudogene TRBV3-2) and TRBJ1-1; 9 bases align to TRBD1. The germline V gene encodes CDR1 LGHDT and CDR2 YNNKEL (reference sequence). The V segment lost 4 bases and the J segment 1 base; nucleotides outside the gene matches: 1. CDR3 length equals 14 residues. CDR3 protein: CASSLDRGNTEAFF. CDR3 in DNA: TGTGCCAGCAGCCTGGACAGGGGGAACACTGAAGCTTTCTTT.

In its sample, this clone was seen once. V and J are TRBV5-1 and TRBJ2-1, with a possible D match to TRBD2 (5 bases). V lost 2 bases to trimming and J lost 8 bases, with 14 bases between them. CDR1 is SGHRS, CDR2 YFSETQ, per germline. The CDR3 length is 14 residues. CDR3 sequence: CASSFTTKVHEQFF. In nucleotides, the CDR3 is TGCGCCAGCAGCTTTACGACTAAGGTCCATGAGCAGTTCTTC.

The chain has TRBV4-1 and TRBJ2-5, with unresolved D. Between the trimmed V and J ends, which lost 0 bases and 0 bases, there was a span of 17 bases. CDR1 and CDR2 (germline): MGHRA, YSYEKL. This CDR3 has 18 residues. CDR3: CASSQDRDGRLYQETQYF. CDR3 in DNA: TGCGCCAGCAGCCAAGATCGTGACGGCAGACTGTACCAAGAGACCCAGTACTTC.

The J gene is TRBJ1-6, the V gene TRBV10-2; no reliable D call. V shed 6 bases and J shed 8 bases, with 17 bases lying between them. Per the germline V gene, CDR1 is WSHSY and CDR2 is SAAADI. The length of the CDR3 is 15 residues. The CDR3 region has the DNA TGCGCCAGCAGCCGAGCGGACCCTACCTATTCACCCCTCCACTTT. Amino acids: CASSRADPTYSPLHF.

The chain uses TRBV6-5 and TRBJ2-5; TRBD2 matches 8 bases. V lost 6 bases, J lost 4 bases, and 10 bases stayed unmatched. Germline-derived CDR1 and CDR2 are MNHEY and SVGAGI. This CDR3 is built from 15 residues. DNA for the CDR3: TGTGCCAGCAGCCAACGTAAGCTAGCGGGAGAGACCCAGTACTTC. Amino acids: CASSQRKLAGETQYF.

Points on this clone: This sample also contains other DNA sequences that code for the same CDR3. This chain joins TRBV20-1 and TRBJ2-7, with 11 bases aligning to TRBD2. CDR3 length: 12 residues. Germline CDR1 and CDR2: DFQATT and SNEGSKA (reference sequence). With V trimmed by 3 bases and J by 7 bases, 2 bases remained unmatched. CDR3 nucleotide sequence: TGCAGTGCTAGTAGACTAGCGGGGGAGCAGTACTTC. It codes for CSASRLAGEQYF.

V gene TRBV19 combines with J gene TRBJ1-5, with D uncertain. The V end lost 9 bases, the J end lost 2 bases, and 11 bases lay between the germline ends. From germline, CDR1 is LNHDA and CDR2 SQIVND (reference sequence). The CDR3 extends over 13 amino acids. The CDR3 protein is CASSKEGNQPQHF. CDR3 DNA: TGTGCCAGCTCGAAAGAGGGCAATCAGCCCCAGCATTTT. Complete variable domain (other parts from reference TRBV19 and TRBJ1-5): DGGITQSPKYLFRKEGQNVTLSCEQNLNHDAMYWYRQDPGQGLRLIYYSQIVNDFQKGDIAEGYSVSREKKESFPLTVTSAQKNPTAFYLCASSKEGNQPQHFGDGTRLSIL.

The chain has TRBV19 and TRBJ1-1; 7 positions match TRBD1. From germline, CDR1 is LNHDA and CDR2 SQIVND (reference sequence). V shed 5 bases and J 1 base; nucleotides not matched to a gene: 7. The length of the CDR3 is 15 residues. CDR3 amino acids: CASSATGRGNTEAFF. CDR3 coding DNA: TGTGCCAGTAGTGCGACAGGGCGGGGGAACACTGAAGCTTTCTTT.

The chain recombines TRBV9 with TRBJ2-5; 9 bases line up with TRBD2. From germline, CDR1 is SGDLS and CDR2 YYNGEE. CDR3 length: 15 residues. After removal of 4 bases from V and 2 bases from J, the junction contained 6 bases not matched to a gene. The CDR3 sequence: CASSLIGLAQETQYF. The DNA of the CDR3 is TGTGCCAGCAGCCTCATAGGACTAGCGCAAGAGACCCAGTACTTC.

Only a few counts were recorded for this clone. The V and J genes are TRBV18 and TRBJ2-5; D is possibly TRBD2 (5 bases). V gave up 6 bases and J gave up 4 bases, with 15 bases separating them. The CDR3 runs 14 residues. Germline V lookup: CDR1 KGHSH, CDR2 LQKENI. CDR3 coding DNA: TGTGCCAGCTCTCCCAGATCGGAGGCAGAGACCCAGTACTTC. Translated: CASSPRSEAETQYF. The entire variable domain, with the rest obtained from reference TRBV18 and TRBJ2-5, is as follows: NAGVMQNPRHLVRRRGQEARLRCSPMKGHSHVYWYRQLPEEGLKFMVYLQKENIIDESGMPKERFSAEFPKEGPSILRIQQVVRGDSAAYFCASSPRSEAETQYFGPGTRLLVL.

This chain uses TRBV6-5 with TRBJ2-4; D uncertain. The V gene's germline CDR1 is MNHEY and CDR2 SVGAGI. This CDR3 region has 14 residues. Trimming cost V 5 bases and J 3 bases, with 11 bases left between them. The CDR3 is CASSPTGRKNIQYF. In DNA, the CDR3 is TGTGCCAGCAGTCCCACCGGTCGCAAAAACATTCAGTACTTC.

The chain links TRBV27 to TRBJ1-1, with D perhaps matching TRBD1 (5 bases). V lost 5 bases and J 5 bases, leaving 18 bases between the germline ends. The CDR3 is 15 residues long. Germline lookup yields CDR1 MNHEY and CDR2 SMNVEV (reference sequence). CDR3 sequence reads: CASSPRTGGRTEAFF. CDR3 sequence (DNA): TGTGCCAGCAGTCCCCGGACGGGGGGGAGAACTGAAGCTTTCTTT.

The V gene is TRBV7-2, the J gene TRBJ2-1, with D hard to call. V was trimmed by 0 bases and J by 0 bases, leaving 6 bases between them. Germline V lookup: CDR1 SGHTA, CDR2 FQGNSA. The CDR3 is made up of 15 amino acids. This CDR3 reads CASSLAASSYNEQFF. The CDR3 nucleotides read TGTGCCAGCAGCTTAGCGGCAAGCTCCTACAATGAGCAGTTCTTC.

The CDR3 sequence: CASSRDRGGGQPQHF. The CDR3 region has the DNA TGTGCCAGCAGTAGGGACAGGGGAGGAGGTCAGCCCCAGCATTTT. V gene TRBV28 combines with J gene TRBJ1-5, with 10 bases identical to TRBD1. In germline, CDR1 is MDHEN, CDR2 SYDVKM. CDR3 length equals 15 residues. V was pared by 5 bases and J by 6 bases, with 7 bases of the junction left unmatched.

This clone turned up a few times. This chain links TRBV9 with TRBJ1-4, with 7 bases lining up with TRBD1. CDR3 size: 15 residues. Trimming took 0 bases from V and 8 from J; bases not matched to a gene: 7. Germline V gene sequence: CDR1 SGDLS, CDR2 YYNGEE. CDR3 in DNA: TGTGCCAGCAGCGTAGGCACAGGGGTTTGGGAAAAACTGTTTTTT. This sequence encodes CASSVGTGVWEKLFF.

This rearrangement joins TRBV7-3 to TRBJ2-2, with D maybe TRBD2 (5 bases). Looked up from germline, CDR1 is SGHTA and CDR2 is FQGTGA. Trimming pared 4 bases from V and 1 base from J, leaving 13 bases between. The CDR3 is made up of 16 amino acids. CDR3 in DNA: TGTGCCAGCAGCTCCCTTAGCCGGGGGAACACCGGGGAGCTGTTTTTT. Amino acid sequence: CASSSLSRGNTGELFF.

The chain employs TRBV9 and TRBJ2-4; perhaps TRBD1 as D (7 bases). Per germline, CDR1 SGDLS and CDR2 YYNGEE. There are 17 residues in the CDR3. With 3 bases removed from V and 9 bases from J, the gap between germline ends came to 25 bases. The CDR3 nucleotides are TGTGCCAGCAGCGCCCCCAGGGGGGACACGCGGAGGGGCATTCAGTACTTC. It translates to CASSAPRGDTRRGIQYF.

The chain joins TRBV29-1 to TRBJ2-7, with 9 bases identical to TRBD1. The germline V gene encodes CDR1 SQVTM and CDR2 ANQGSEA. The CDR3 runs to 12 residues. Trimming at V came to 5 bases and at J to 7 bases, leaving 6 bases not matched to a gene. The CDR3 here is CSVWTGVGEQYF. The DNA for the CDR3 is TGCAGCGTTTGGACAGGGGTTGGAGAGCAGTACTTC.

The rearrangement uses TRBV5-1 and TRBJ2-3, with 8 bases lining up with TRBD2. V was clipped by 4 bases and J by 4 bases; unmatched bases: 11. Germline V gives CDR1 SGHRS, CDR2 YFSETQ. The length of the CDR3 is 16 residues. Here the CDR3 reads CASSGGPGLEADTQYF. The CDR3 DNA is TGCGCCAGCAGCGGGGGACCGGGACTAGAGGCAGATACGCAGTATTTT.

The chain is built from TRBV7-3 and TRBJ2-7; 8 bases fit TRBD2. Looked up from germline, CDR1 is SGHTA and CDR2 is FQGTGA. Trimming at V came to 6 bases and at J to 4 bases, leaving 8 bases not matched to a gene. CDR3 length: 14 residues. The CDR3 loop is CASRFAGGLYEQYF. The DNA for the CDR3 is TGTGCCAGCAGATTCGCGGGGGGTCTATACGAGCAGTACTTC.

The chain is built from TRBV29-1 and TRBJ1-2, with D unclear. Germline lookup yields CDR1 SQVTM and CDR2 ANQGSEA. The CDR3 extends over 13 amino acids. Trimming shortened V by 1 base and J by 2 bases, and 8 bases separated the two germline ends. DNA of the CDR3: TGCAGCGTTGAAGCAGTTTCGAACTATGGCTACACCTTC. This sequence encodes CSVEAVSNYGYTF.

Only a few counts were recorded for this clone. This rearrangement joins TRBV28 to TRBJ1-4; TRBD1 agrees at 8 bases. Looked up from germline, CDR1 is MDHEN and CDR2 is SYDVKM. The junction had 5 bases not matched to a gene; V was cut back by 5 bases and J by 6 bases. The CDR3 sequence is 14 residues long. Written as DNA, the CDR3 is TGTGCCAGCAGTCGACAGGGGCGGCATGAAAAACTGTTTTTT. This translates into CASSRQGRHEKLFF.

This chain joins TRBV7-9 and TRBJ1-1; the D gene is possibly TRBD1 (6 bases). The V gene's germline CDR1 is SEHNR and CDR2 FQNEAQ (reference sequence). The length of the CDR3 is 12 residues. Trimming shortened V by 5 bases and J by 12 bases, and 16 bases separated the two germline ends. The CDR3 DNA follows: TGTGCCAGCAGCCAGGGGCAGGGCATAACTTTCTTT. Its translation: CASSQGQGITFF.

The rearrangement joins TRBV25-1 to TRBJ1-6; perhaps TRBD1 as D (6 bases). Germline CDR1 is MGHDK and CDR2 is SYGVNS. The CDR3 runs 15 residues. CDR3 DNA: TGTGCTACTTGGGTTAGTACAGGGTGGTATTCACCCCTCCACTTT. It is translated as CATWVSTGWYSPLHF.

This rearrangement joins TRBV27 to TRBJ2-7; 9 positions match TRBD1. V lost 6 bases to trimming and J lost 2 bases; unmatched junction nucleotides: 11. Germline V gene data show CDR1 as MNHEY and CDR2 as SMNVEV (reference sequence). The CDR3 sequence is 16 residues long. CDR3 nucleotides: TGTGCCAGCAGCCGGACCCGACAGGGGGGACCCTACGAGCAGTACTTC. Protein sequence: CASSRTRQGGPYEQYF.